Listed here are 32 T cell receptor beta chains from one sample, sequenced in a study of cytomegalovirus exposure and HLA in healthy donors. In the PCR, 60 Vbeta and 13 Jbeta primers were used. Profiling relied on immunoSEQ multiplex PCR, and the TCRdb table lists in-frame clones only, not all of them. The data contain around 150,000 clones, 75% to 80% of them seen just once; the ten biggest clones take up around 0.98%. The sequenced sample was PBMCs. Receptors were obtained from a woman in her fifties or sixties in good health and CMV-seropositive.

This clone appeared a few times. This chain joins TRBV9 and TRBJ2-7, with D hard to call. CDR1 is SGDLS, CDR2 YYNGEE, per germline. Deletions cut 0 bases from V and 4 bases from J, with 14 bases between. There are 15 residues in the CDR3. DNA of the CDR3: TGTGCCAGCAGCGTAGCCCCAGGTTTATCGTACGAGCAGTACTTC. It encodes CASSVAPGLSYEQYF.

The V gene is TRBV4-3, the J gene TRBJ2-5; possible D gene TRBD1, 5 bases. Germline V CDR1 and CDR2: LGHNA, YSLEER. This CDR3 is 13 amino acids long. Trimming took 3 bases from V and 2 from J, leaving 7 bases between them. The CDR3 coding sequence is TGCGCCAGCAGCCAGTCAGGGCAAGAGACCCAGTACTTC. Translated, it gives CASSQSGQETQYF.

The V call is TRBV6-1, the J call TRBJ1-1, with 7 bases identical to TRBD1. The V gene's germline CDR1 is MNHNS and CDR2 SASEGT. CDR3 size: 13 residues. V lost 6 bases to trimming and J lost 5 bases; unmatched junction nucleotides: 6. CDR3 in DNA: TGTGCCAGCAGGATACAGGGGAAGACTGAAGCTTTCTTT. As protein: CASRIQGKTEAFF.

The gene calls are TRBV7-2 and TRBJ2-1; possibly TRBD1 for D (5 bases). Germline V gene data show CDR1 as SGHTA and CDR2 as FQGNSA. The V end lost 4 bases, the J end lost 5 bases, and 12 bases lay between the germline ends. The CDR3 extends over 14 amino acids. The chain's CDR3 is CASSSRRTNNEQFF. The CDR3 DNA sequence: TGTGCCAGCAGCTCTAGAAGGACAAACAATGAGCAGTTCTTC. Full variable domain (outside the CDR3, taken from reference TRBV7-2 and TRBJ2-1): GAGVSQSPSNKVTEKGKDVELRCDPISGHTALYWYRQSLGQGLEFLIYFQGNSAPDKSGLPSDRFSAERTGGSVSTLTIQRTQQEDSAVYLCASSSRRTNNEQFFGPGTRLTVL.

The chain couples TRBV15 to TRBJ2-7, with 9 bases fitting TRBD1. From germline, CDR1 is LNHNV and CDR2 YYDKDF (reference sequence). V was clipped by 6 bases and J by 4 bases; unmatched bases: 4. CDR3 length equals 13 residues. CDR3 residues: CATRDRGEYEQYF. CDR3 coding DNA: TGTGCCACCAGAGACAGGGGGGAGTACGAGCAGTACTTC.

V is TRBV7-9 and J is TRBJ2-3; D possibly corresponds to TRBD2 (5 bases). CDR1 is SEHNR and CDR2 is FQNEAQ in the germline V gene (reference sequence). The CDR3 has 18 residues. Trimming cost V 5 bases and J 4 bases, with 25 bases left between them. The chain's CDR3 is CASSPNTHLATGADTQYF. CDR3 DNA: TGTGCCAGCAGCCCTAACACACACCTTGCAACCGGGGCAGATACGCAGTATTTT.

V usage is TRBV4-1 and J usage is TRBJ1-5, with D perhaps TRBD1 (5 bases). This CDR3 has 15 amino acids. V was cut by 4 bases and J by 4 bases, with 14 bases left in between. Per germline, CDR1 MGHRA and CDR2 YSYEKL. The CDR3 DNA is TGCGCCAGCAGCCCGGGGGAGCTAGGTAATCAGCCCCAGCATTTT. Translated, it gives CASSPGELGNQPQHF.

The chain uses TRBV6-5 and TRBJ2-1; 11 bases map to TRBD2. Germline loops: CDR1 MNHEY, CDR2 SVGAGI. This CDR3 spans 13 amino acids. V shed 6 bases, J shed 5 bases, and the junction held 0 bases outside the gene matches. The CDR3 sequence is CASRLAGDNEQFF. In nucleotides, the CDR3 is TGTGCCAGCAGACTAGCGGGGGACAATGAGCAGTTCTTC.

The J gene is TRBJ1-2, the V gene TRBV10-3; possible D gene TRBD1, 6 bases. There are 13 residues in the CDR3. Germline V gives CDR1 ENHRY, CDR2 SYGVKD. V lost 3 bases, J lost 2 bases, and 7 bases lay in between. CDR3 in amino acids: CAISEQGNYGYTF. The CDR3 DNA sequence: TGTGCCATCAGTGAACAGGGAAACTATGGCTACACCTTC.

This clone was found a few times. This CDR3 is CASSEKDRYDETQYF. Written as DNA, the CDR3 is TGCGCCAGCAGTGAGAAAGACAGGTACGATGAGACCCAGTACTTC. J is TRBJ2-5 and V is TRBV10-1; tentatively, D is TRBD1 (6 bases). This CDR3 contains 15 residues. The ends were cut back, 2 bases at V and 5 bases at J, with 15 bases in the middle. CDR1 is WNHNN, CDR2 SYGVQD, per germline (reference sequence).

This clone has more than one count but fewer than ten. The chain employs TRBV18 and TRBJ2-3; TRBD2 matches at 12 bases. This CDR3 is built from 16 residues. The germline gives CDR1 KGHSH, CDR2 LQKENI. Trimming removed 4 bases from V and 4 bases from J; junction bases left unmatched: 6. The CDR3 loop is CASSQGLAGFSDTQYF. CDR3 in DNA: TGTGCCAGCTCACAGGGACTAGCGGGCTTCTCAGATACGCAGTATTTT.

The V and J genes are TRBV10-2 and TRBJ1-1; TRBD1 agrees at 8 bases. V trimming: 6 bases; J trimming: 1 base; junction bases outside the gene matches: 13. The germline V gene encodes CDR1 WSHSY and CDR2 SAAADI. The CDR3 has 17 residues. Written as DNA, the CDR3 is TGCGCCAGCAGAGAACCGGGACAGGTATCGGCGAACACTGAAGCTTTCTTT. The encoded protein is CASREPGQVSANTEAFF.

The chain has TRBV18 and TRBJ1-5; TRBD1 agrees at 9 bases. J gave up 5 bases and V 6 bases, and 11 bases lay outside the gene matches. The CDR3 runs to 16 residues. Germline CDR1 is KGHSH and CDR2 is LQKENI. The CDR3 DNA reads TGTGCCAGCTCTAACCGGGACAGGGTTTTCGATCAGCCCCAGCATTTT. This translates into CASSNRDRVFDQPQHF. The complete variable domain, with remaining parts taken from reference TRBV18 and TRBJ1-5, reads NAGVMQNPRHLVRRRGQEARLRCSPMKGHSHVYWYRQLPEEGLKFMVYLQKENIIDESGMPKERFSAEFPKEGPSILRIQQVVRGDSAAYFCASSNRDRVFDQPQHFGDGTRLSIL.

This chain connects TRBV19 to TRBJ1-6, with D possibly being TRBD1 (6 bases). Germline assignment: CDR1 LNHDA and CDR2 SQIVND (reference sequence). Trimming left V 6 bases short and J 4 bases short, with 13 bases between. This CDR3 comprises 15 residues. The CDR3 sequence: CASRGQQGYNSPLHF. For the CDR3, the DNA is TGTGCCAGTAGAGGTCAACAGGGATATAATTCACCCCTCCACTTT.

The rearrangement uses TRBV28 and TRBJ1-1, with 9 bases fitting TRBD1. The ends lost 3 bases at V and 1 base at J; junction bases unmatched: 6. Per the germline V gene, CDR1 is MDHEN and CDR2 is SYDVKM. The CDR3 is 16 residues long. The CDR3 here is CASSLYRGQGNTEAFF. The CDR3 coding sequence is TGTGCCAGCAGTTTGTACAGGGGGCAAGGGAACACTGAAGCTTTCTTT.

The chain is built from TRBV27 and TRBJ1-1; tentatively, D is TRBD1 (5 bases). Germline V gene lookup returns CDR1 MNHEY and CDR2 SMNVEV (reference sequence). This CDR3 spans 12 amino acids. V lost 8 bases and J lost 3, with 10 bases in between. The CDR3 DNA follows: TGTGCCAGCGGGGCTCACGACACTGAAGCTTTCTTT. As protein: CASGAHDTEAFF.

The V and J genes are TRBV11-3 and TRBJ2-2, with D possibly TRBD1 on 6 matching bases. Germline CDR1 is SGHNT and CDR2 is YENEEA. V was clipped by 5 bases and J by 7 bases, with 11 bases between them. The CDR3 has 13 residues. The DNA of the CDR3 is TGTGCCAGCAGCCGTGGGGGCGACGGGGAGCTGTTTTTT. This sequence encodes CASSRGGDGELFF.

This sequence joins TRBV7-9 and TRBJ1-1; D not certain. Deletions cut 1 base from V and 5 bases from J, with 14 bases between. Germline V lookup: CDR1 SEHNR, CDR2 FQNEAQ (reference sequence). The CDR3 consists of 15 residues. The CDR3 DNA reads TGTGCCAGCAGCTTAGTAAATTACGGGAAAACTGAAGCTTTCTTT. Translation: CASSLVNYGKTEAFF.

The rearrangement uses TRBV7-2 and TRBJ2-2; no firm D call. Germline assignment: CDR1 SGHTA and CDR2 FQGNSA. The CDR3 contains 14 residues. V was clipped by 4 bases and J by 4 bases, with 10 bases between them. The DNA for the CDR3 is TGTGCCAGCAGCTCCCTATGGGCCACCGGGGAGCTGTTTTTT. This encodes CASSSLWATGELFF.

This chain links TRBV15 with TRBJ2-1; 7 nucleotides align to TRBD1. V shed 5 bases and J 2 bases; nucleotides not matched to a gene: 6. This CDR3 spans 15 amino acids. Germline CDR1 reads LNHNV; CDR2 reads YYDKDF (reference sequence). Here the CDR3 DNA reads TGTGCCACCAGCGTACGGGACAGAGCCTACAATGAGCAGTTCTTC. Its translation is CATSVRDRAYNEQFF. Complete variable domain (other parts from reference TRBV15 and TRBJ2-1): DAMVIQNPRYQVTQFGKPVTLSCSQTLNHNVMYWYQQKSSQAPKLLFHYYDKDFNNEADTPDNFQSRRPNTSFCFLDIRSPGLGDTAMYLCATSVRDRAYNEQFFGPGTRLTVL.

The sample holds a few counts of this clone. The CDR3 loop is CASSQQGSNQPQHF. As DNA, the CDR3 is TGTGCCAGTAGCCAACAGGGGAGCAATCAGCCCCAGCATTTT. This chain uses TRBV19 with TRBJ1-5, with TRBD1 matching over 7 bases. The CDR3 sequence is 14 residues long. The V and J ends lost 6 bases and 1 base, in that order; junction bases with no gene match: 3. Looked up from germline, CDR1 is LNHDA and CDR2 is SQIVND (reference sequence).

The gene calls are TRBV9 and TRBJ2-5, with D tentatively TRBD2 (6 bases). CDR3 length: 14 amino acids. The V end was cut by 4 bases, the J end by 0 bases, with 10 bases between. The V gene's germline CDR1 is SGDLS and CDR2 YYNGEE. The DNA of the CDR3 is TGTGCCAGCAGCATTGGGGGGAACCAAGAGACCCAGTACTTC. Translating it yields CASSIGGNQETQYF.

The genes are TRBV27 and TRBJ2-1, with TRBD2 as a possible D gene (6 bases). In germline, CDR1 is MNHEY, CDR2 SMNVEV (reference sequence). CDR3 length: 15 residues. Trimming took 4 bases from V and 0 from J, leaving 10 bases between them. The CDR3 here is CASSSRDFSYNEQFF. The CDR3 DNA is TGTGCCAGCAGTTCCCGGGACTTCTCCTACAATGAGCAGTTCTTC.

The gene calls are TRBV25-1 and TRBJ1-2; D is unresolved. The germline V gene has CDR1 MGHDK and CDR2 SYGVNS. V lost 2 bases, J lost 2 bases, and 6 bases lay in between. The CDR3 has 13 amino acids. CDR3 DNA sequence: TGTGCCAGCAGTGAACAGGTCAACTATGGCTACACCTTC. Its protein is CASSEQVNYGYTF.

The CDR3 nucleotides read TGCGCCAGCAGCTCCATGGGGCACACTGAAGCTTTCTTT. Translation gives CASSSMGHTEAFF. The genes are TRBV5-1 and TRBJ1-1, with D perhaps TRBD1 (5 bases). CDR3 length: 13 residues. With 3 bases removed from V and 3 bases from J, the gap between germline ends came to 9 bases. Germline V CDR1 and CDR2: SGHRS, YFSETQ.

V and J are TRBV5-4 and TRBJ2-7; 12 bases fit TRBD1. The trim removed 3 bases at V and 11 bases at J, leaving 15 bases unmatched. CDR1 is SGHNT and CDR2 is YYREEE in the germline V gene (reference sequence). This CDR3 is built from 16 residues. CDR3 in DNA: TGTGCCAGCAGCTCCTATCAGGAGGGACAGGGGGCCCGAAAGTACTTC. This encodes CASSSYQEGQGARKYF.

The V gene is TRBV4-1, the J gene TRBJ2-1, with 9 bases matching TRBD2. There are 15 residues in the CDR3. Unmatched junction bases numbered 10, after V lost 6 bases and J lost 7 bases. CDR1 and CDR2 (germline): MGHRA, YSYEKL. The CDR3 loop is CASSQAGTSLNEQFF. The CDR3 nucleotides are TGCGCCAGCAGTCAGGCGGGGACTAGCTTAAATGAGCAGTTCTTC.

This clone has more than one count but fewer than ten. The chain recombines TRBV30 with TRBJ2-7; D is unresolved. Germline CDR1 and CDR2: GTSNPN and SVGIG (reference sequence). This CDR3 has 15 amino acids. Trimming took 2 bases from V and 0 from J, leaving 14 bases between them. The CDR3 loop reads CAWSPGNPSSYEQYF. Written as DNA, the CDR3 is TGTGCCTGGAGTCCCGGTAATCCGAGCTCCTACGAGCAGTACTTC.

This clone was found a few times. CDR3 DNA sequence: TGTGCCAGCAGTCAACAGGGCTTCCAAGAGACCCAGTACTTC. Translation: CASSQQGFQETQYF. The chain uses TRBV16 and TRBJ2-5; weak D call: TRBD1 (6 bases). The CDR3 consists of 14 residues. Germline V lookup: CDR1 KGHSY, CDR2 FQNENV. Trimming removed 6 bases at V and 1 base at J, with 12 bases between.

V usage is TRBV6-1 and J usage is TRBJ1-5, with no clear D. Germline-derived CDR1 and CDR2 are MNHNS and SASEGT. Trimming stripped 6 bases from V and 0 bases from J, with 6 bases between. The CDR3 runs to 13 residues. The CDR3 here is CASSQYSNQPQHF. The DNA for the CDR3 is TGTGCCAGCAGCCAGTATAGCAATCAGCCCCAGCATTTT.

This clone occurred once. The rearrangement joins TRBV19 to TRBJ2-7; the D is unclear. The V end was cut by 6 bases, the J end by 2 bases, with 17 bases between. Germline V gives CDR1 LNHDA, CDR2 SQIVND (reference sequence). This CDR3 has 15 residues. The CDR3 spells CASSKVGASAYEQYF. CDR3 coding DNA: TGTGCCAGTAGCAAGGTGGGCGCTTCAGCCTACGAGCAGTACTTC.

The chain has TRBV6-6 and TRBJ2-5, with no clear D. There are 14 residues in the CDR3. V was trimmed by 6 bases and J by 5 bases, leaving 16 bases between them. Germline loops: CDR1 MNHNY, CDR2 SVGAGI (reference sequence). The CDR3 protein is CASSPALEPETQYF. Here the CDR3 DNA reads TGTGCCAGCAGCCCCGCATTAGAACCGGAGACCCAGTACTTC.